The next 26 T cell receptor beta chains were all read from a single sample in a study of blood T cell repertoires in COVID-19. Sequencing was performed with immunoSEQ multiplex PCR; in TCRdb, only in-frame clones are kept and a portion is missing. This table holds 250,000 or so clones, 86% found once. Sequences were obtained from peripheral blood. These receptors came from a man in his fifties or sixties with acute or convalescent COVID-19.

The chain employs TRBV12-3 or TRBV12-4 and TRBJ2-7; no reliable D call. V lost 3 bases and J lost 4, with 10 bases in between. The CDR3 runs to 13 residues. The CDR3 here is CASSFQQNYEQYF. The CDR3 coding sequence is TGTGCCAGCAGTTTCCAACAGAATTACGAGCAGTACTTC.

The chain couples TRBV19 to TRBJ2-7; the D gene is possibly TRBD1 (5 bases). The germline CDR1 and CDR2 sequences are LNHDA and SQIVND (reference sequence). Trimming stripped 4 bases from V and 2 bases from J, with 15 bases between. The CDR3 runs 15 residues. The CDR3 DNA is TGTGCCAGTAGTAATCCGACAGTCCCCCCCTACGAGCAGTACTTC. It yields the protein CASSNPTVPPYEQYF.

This clone was counted a few times. The chain employs TRBV9 and TRBJ1-2, with TRBD1 matching 10 bases. CDR1 is SGDLS and CDR2 is YYNGEE in the germline V gene. The V and J ends lost 3 bases and 6 bases, in that order; junction bases with no gene match: 5. This CDR3 is 14 amino acids long. DNA for the CDR3: TGTGCCAGCAGCGACATTGGACAGGGGGATGGCTACACCTTC. Protein product: CASSDIGQGDGYTF. Full variable domain (outside the CDR3, taken from reference TRBV9 and TRBJ1-2): DSGVTQTPKHLITATGQRVTLRCSPRSGDLSVYWYQQSLDQGLQFLIQYYNGEERAKGNILERFSAQQFPDLHSELNLSSLELGDSALYFCASSDIGQGDGYTFGSGTRLTVV.

This chain links TRBV5-4 with TRBJ1-1; 7 nucleotides align to TRBD1. J was trimmed by 4 bases and V by 0 bases; bases with no gene match: 3. Germline lookup yields CDR1 SGHNT and CDR2 YYREEE (reference sequence). CDR3 length equals 14 residues. The CDR3 bases are TGTGCCAGCAGCTTGGTTGCAGGGGGCACTGAAGCTTTCTTT. Amino acids: CASSLVAGGTEAFF. Complete variable domain (other parts from reference TRBV5-4 and TRBJ1-1): ETGVTQSPTHLIKTRGQQVTLRCSSQSGHNTVSWYQQALGQGPQFIFQYYREEENGRGNFPPRFSGLQFPNYSSELNVNALELDDSALYLCASSLVAGGTEAFFGQGTRLTVV.

The chain combines TRBV28 with TRBJ2-3; TRBD2 matches 7 bases. This CDR3 region has 15 residues. J gave up 6 bases and V 8 bases, and 14 bases lay outside the gene matches. CDR1 is MDHEN and CDR2 is SYDVKM in the germline V gene. CDR3: CASLSPGGETDTQYF. The CDR3 region has the DNA TGTGCCAGCCTGAGTCCGGGAGGAGAAACGGATACGCAGTATTTT.

V gene TRBV6-5 combines with J gene TRBJ1-4; the match to TRBD1 covers 8 bases. In germline, CDR1 is MNHEY, CDR2 SVGAGI. Unmatched junction bases numbered 4, after V lost 2 bases and J lost 14 bases. The CDR3 is made up of 12 amino acids. The CDR3: CASSYGTGLLFF. CDR3 DNA sequence: TGTGCCAGCAGTTACGGGACAGGACTCCTGTTTTTT.

This chain connects TRBV5-5 to TRBJ2-7, with TRBD1 identical over 8 bases. Germline V gene data show CDR1 as SGHKS and CDR2 as YYEKEE (reference sequence). The V and J ends lost 1 base and 6 bases, in that order; junction bases with no gene match: 6. The CDR3 is 14 residues long. CDR3 sequence reads: CASSLRAGGSEQYF. In nucleotides, the CDR3 is TGTGCCAGCAGCTTGAGGGCAGGGGGCTCCGAGCAGTACTTC.

This rearrangement joins TRBV7-2 to TRBJ2-3; D perhaps matches TRBD1 (6 bases). V was trimmed by 8 bases and J by 2 bases, leaving 17 bases between them. Per the germline V gene, CDR1 is SGHTA and CDR2 is FQGNSA. This CDR3 is 15 amino acids long. CDR3 in DNA: TGTGCCAGCGGGGCAACAGGGCCCCCCACAGATACGCAGTATTTT. The encoded protein is CASGATGPPTDTQYF.

J is TRBJ2-3 and V is TRBV5-6; no clear D. Germline values: CDR1 SGHDT, CDR2 YYEEEE. The length of the CDR3 is 13 residues. With 0 bases removed from V and 3 bases from J, the gap between germline ends came to 5 bases. CDR3 nucleotide sequence: TGTGCCAGCAGCTTGGCCAATACAGATACGCAGTATTTT. Encoded protein: CASSLANTDTQYF.

The rearrangement links TRBV3-1 (or the pseudogene TRBV3-2) to TRBJ1-2; D is unresolved. The CDR3 extends over 13 amino acids. Germline V lookup: CDR1 LGHDT, CDR2 YNNKEL (reference sequence). Trimming took off 6 bases at V and 2 bases at J, with 10 bases between the two ends. The CDR3 coding sequence is TGTGCCAGCAGTCCGACGCGGAACTATGGCTACACCTTC. It encodes CASSPTRNYGYTF.

The sample holds a few counts of this clone. The rearrangement joins TRBV9 to TRBJ1-2; D is perhaps TRBD1 (6 bases). This CDR3 has 14 amino acids. Trimming removed 6 bases from V and 2 bases from J, with 14 bases in between. Looked up from germline, CDR1 is SGDLS and CDR2 is YYNGEE. The CDR3 region is CASTWTEKNYGYTF. The CDR3 bases are TGTGCCAGCACCTGGACAGAAAAGAACTATGGCTACACCTTC. Full variable domain (outside the CDR3, taken from reference TRBV9 and TRBJ1-2): DSGVTQTPKHLITATGQRVTLRCSPRSGDLSVYWYQQSLDQGLQFLIQYYNGEERAKGNILERFSAQQFPDLHSELNLSSLELGDSALYFCASTWTEKNYGYTFGSGTRLTVV.

V and J are TRBV7-9 and TRBJ1-4, with unresolved D. The CDR3 length is 15 residues. Germline V gives CDR1 SEHNR, CDR2 FQNEAQ (reference sequence). V was shortened by 3 bases and J by 0 bases, with 8 bases between the two germline ends. The CDR3 protein is CASSFPGATNEKLFF. As DNA, the CDR3 is TGTGCCAGCAGCTTCCCGGGAGCAACTAATGAAAAACTGTTTTTT.

DNA of the CDR3: TGTGCCAGCAGCTTAGCGGCCCCTGGCAGGGCCTATGGCTACACCTTC. It specifies CASSLAAPGRAYGYTF. This chain connects TRBV11-2 to TRBJ1-2; D might be TRBD1 (5 bases). The CDR3 is made up of 16 amino acids. V was clipped by 1 base and J by 4 bases, with 16 bases between them. Germline loops: CDR1 SGHAT, CDR2 FQNNGV.

This clone was found a few times. This chain links TRBV19 with TRBJ1-5; 11 bases line up with TRBD1. Germline-derived CDR1 and CDR2 are LNHDA and SQIVND (reference sequence). The CDR3 is 13 residues long. Losses at the gene ends were 5 bases for V and 8 bases for J; bases not matched to a gene: 2. The CDR3 here is CASSRDRGEPQHF. The CDR3, as DNA: TGTGCCAGTAGTCGGGACAGGGGGGAGCCCCAGCATTTT.

The chain joins TRBV5-6 to TRBJ2-1; D gene uncertain. The CDR3 length is 15 residues. The germline gives CDR1 SGHDT, CDR2 YYEEEE. V dropped 0 bases and J dropped 0 bases, with 7 bases sitting between them. The CDR3 DNA follows: TGTGCCAGCAGCTTGGTTCAGTCCTCCTACAATGAGCAGTTCTTC. It codes for CASSLVQSSYNEQFF.

The CDR3 protein is CASSLEGGRPYEQYF. Written as DNA, the CDR3 is TGTGCCAGCAGCTTAGAGGGCGGGAGGCCCTACGAGCAGTACTTC. This chain uses TRBV7-2 with TRBJ2-7; TRBD2 agrees at 8 bases. CDR1 SGHTA and CDR2 FQGNSA come from the germline V gene. This CDR3 contains 15 residues. V was pared by 1 base and J by 2 bases, with 4 bases of the junction left unmatched.

The V gene is TRBV5-6, the J gene TRBJ2-7; 7 bases are shared with TRBD1. In germline, CDR1 is SGHDT, CDR2 YYEEEE. J gave up 4 bases and V 2 bases, and 9 bases lay outside the gene matches. The CDR3 spans 15 residues. The DNA of the CDR3 is TGTGCCAGCAGCTTCCTCACAGGGGTGGGGTACGAGCAGTACTTC. The encoded protein is CASSFLTGVGYEQYF.

V and J are TRBV4-3 and TRBJ2-7; a possible D gene is TRBD2 (6 bases). In germline, CDR1 is LGHNA, CDR2 YSLEER. Trimming left V 3 bases short and J 1 base short, with 10 bases between. The CDR3 consists of 14 residues. The CDR3 is CASSQRSGSYEQYF. DNA of the CDR3: TGCGCCAGCAGCCAGAGGAGCGGGTCCTACGAGCAGTACTTC.

V and J are TRBV7-8 and TRBJ2-3; D possibly corresponds to TRBD2 (7 bases). This CDR3 has 17 amino acids. Trimming left V 3 bases short and J 6 bases short, with 22 bases between. Germline assignment: CDR1 SGHVS and CDR2 FQNEAQ. CDR3 in DNA: TGTGCCAGCAGCTTTTTCCCAGAGGGGGGGAGGAGGGATACGCAGTATTTT. Amino acid sequence: CASSFFPEGGRRDTQYF.

The chain uses TRBV30 and TRBJ1-2; D is perhaps TRBD1 (5 bases). The CDR3 has 12 amino acids. V lost 1 base and J 7 bases, leaving 10 bases between the germline ends. Germline lookup yields CDR1 GTSNPN and CDR2 SVGIG (reference sequence). The DNA of the CDR3 is TGTGCCTGGAGTGCGGCGGGGGTTGGCTACACCTTC. Its protein product is CAWSAAGVGYTF.

This sequence joins TRBV27 and TRBJ1-4, with 7 bases that match TRBD1. V shed 6 bases, J shed 7 bases, and the junction held 17 bases outside the gene matches. The CDR3 is 17 amino acids. CDR1 and CDR2 (germline): MNHEY, SMNVEV (reference sequence). The CDR3: CASRSISQGLGSEKLFF. DNA of the CDR3: TGTGCCAGCAGGTCTATCTCACAGGGGTTAGGGAGTGAAAAACTGTTTTTT.

The genes are TRBV6-5 and TRBJ2-6; the D gene is possibly TRBD1 (7 bases). The V end was cut by 7 bases, the J end by 2 bases, with 9 bases between. The V gene's germline CDR1 is MNHEY and CDR2 SVGAGI. The CDR3 length is 14 residues. In DNA, the CDR3 is TGTGCCAGCACAGGGGGGCCTGGGGCCAACGTCCTGACTTTC. Translation: CASTGGPGANVLTF.

J is TRBJ2-5 and V is TRBV2; D possibly corresponds to TRBD2 (5 bases). V was pared by 1 base and J by 7 bases, with 13 bases between. CDR3 size: 14 residues. Looked up from germline, CDR1 is SNHLY and CDR2 is FYNNEI. The DNA of the CDR3 is TGTGCCAGCAGTGAAGGGGGAGCCTACCGGACCCAGTACTTC. It encodes CASSEGGAYRTQYF.

The chain combines TRBV7-3 with TRBJ1-1; 10 bases match TRBD1. Germline CDR1 and CDR2: SGHTA and FQGTGA. The CDR3 is made up of 14 amino acids. Trimming cost V 3 bases and J 6 bases; bases outside gene matches: 4. The CDR3 protein is CASSFGGQGAEAFF. The DNA for the CDR3 is TGTGCCAGCAGCTTCGGAGGACAGGGGGCTGAAGCTTTCTTT.

The chain couples TRBV5-6 to TRBJ2-6, with 8 positions matching TRBD1. The germline V gene encodes CDR1 SGHDT and CDR2 YYEEEE. The CDR3 length is 16 residues. The ends lost 1 base at V and 2 bases at J; junction bases unmatched: 2. The CDR3 DNA follows: TGTGCCAGCAGCTTGAGGACAGGGACTGGGGCCAACGTCCTGACTTTC. Protein sequence: CASSLRTGTGANVLTF.

The chain combines TRBV12-3 or TRBV12-4 with TRBJ1-2; no clear D gene. V dropped 3 bases and J dropped 4 bases, with 6 bases sitting between them. The CDR3 has 12 amino acids. The CDR3 DNA reads TGTGCCAGCAGTTTCGGGTCCTATGGCTACACCTTC. Translated: CASSFGSYGYTF.